This TCR beta chain was retrieved from a study of beta chain features in type 1 diabetes. Study-wide results and limits: Shorter TCRB CDR3s, moderately but significantly so, were found in Type 1 diabetes patients in all four CD4+ subsets. Reduced insertions and increased deletions marked VDJ junctions in type 1 diabetes patients.

Every isolated RNA sample was fully reverse transcribed, so sequencing captured expressed TCRB transcripts. Some clones are missing from TCRdb's copy, which holds only in-frame ones; the method was immunoSEQ multiplex PCR. Here the sample spans around 290,000 clones, around 7.8% being singletons. This clone occurred many times. Antigen specificity is unknown. Germline values: CDR1 LNHDA, CDR2 SQIVND (reference sequence). V dropped 10 bases and J dropped 1 base, with 19 bases sitting between them. This CDR3 contains 15 residues. The TCR originated in a woman aged 18-29 years in good health. Sequencing used central memory CD4+ T cells from blood. This chain uses TRBV19 with TRBJ1-1; perhaps TRBD1 as D (6 bases). In DNA form, the CDR3 reads TGTGCCACCAACTCCAGGGGCCGCGGGAACACTGAAGCTTTCTTT. It specifies CATNSRGRGNTEAFF.